This T cell receptor (beta chain) emerged from a study of molecular identifiers for immune sequencing clone quantification. The CDR3 contains 16 residues. Germline CDR1 is SGHRS and CDR2 is YFSETQ. TCRdb processed the PCR reads anew with MiXCR; each CDR3 protein has one entry. The data show some 680,000 distinct CDR3 sequences, 25% seen once. Regarding this clonotype: This could be a read error, since a much larger clone is one nucleotide away.

The sequencing sample was made of naive CD8+ T cells from blood, with Jurkat cell RNA spiked in. Subset specified: FACS-sorted CD8+CD4-CCR7+CD45RA+ naive T cells. The chain recombines TRBV5-1 with TRBJ1-1; perhaps TRBD1 as D (6 bases). This TCR was sampled from a human donor in good health. Some libraries in this study had Jurkat cell RNA spiked in. CDR3 sequence reads: CASSVWPDSPRTEASF. CDR3 sequence (DNA): TGCGCCAGCAGTGTTTGGCCGGACAGTCCACGGACTGAAGCTTCCTTT.